This TCR beta chain was captured in a study of technical replicates of blood from a handful of donors. The CDR3 length is 16 residues. Germline CDR1 LNHDA, CDR2 SQIVND (reference sequence). V lost 9 bases and J 0 bases, leaving 17 bases between the germline ends. The repertoire was sequenced with immunoSEQ multiplex PCR; TCRdb's copy has only in-frame clones and lacks some. The table includes 50,000 to 60,000 clones, roughly 91% detected once. The material sequenced was PBMCs. This clonotype originated in a human donor in good health. Some clones in this sample may be carry-over from other donors' samples. This sequence joins TRBV19 and TRBJ2-2, with D possibly matching TRBD2 (7 bases). CDR3 region: CASEGGGLSNTGELFF. In DNA form, the CDR3 reads TGTGCCAGCGAGGGGGGGGGACTGTCGAACACCGGGGAGCTGTTTTTT.